This TCR beta chain was obtained from a study of blood T cell repertoires in COVID-19. Study summary: Acute-phase and convalescent COVID-19 samples originated in the United States, Italy and Spain. PBMCs, B-cell-depleted T cells, or T cells provided the cDNA or gDNA that made up the material.

The junction had 9 bases not matched to a gene; V was cut back by 6 bases and J by 5 bases. The CDR3 is 15 amino acids. Germline CDR1 KGHSH, CDR2 LQKENI. Per the authors' pipeline: Amplification of reference gene primers was used by the study to estimate nucleated cell counts. Using immunoSEQ multiplex PCR, the repertoire was profiled, and TCRdb retains in-frame clones only, with some absent. Clone size and the V and J calls come from that table; the DNA yielded D and trimming. The table includes around 110,000 clones, 80% to 85% detected once. The specimen was peripheral blood. This sequence was found in a woman in her 70s with acute or convalescent COVID-19. The rearrangement joins TRBV18 to TRBJ1-3, with 8 nucleotides matching TRBD1. The chain's CDR3 is CASSSTQGARNTIYF. The CDR3 region has the DNA TGTGCCAGCTCGTCTACTCAGGGGGCCAGAAACACCATATATTTT.